This record concerns one TCR beta chain sequence. This receptor's antigen is unknown. No per-base quality is available; no much larger clone lies one base away. The cohort was made up of approximately 700 healthy bone marrow donors. All cohort members were sampled while nominally healthy, although unrecorded immune exposures were likely present. The donor was CMV seropositive and belonged to the group of more than 250 seropositive cohort members. Every donor gave a peripheral blood sample, and the peripheral blood mononuclear cells from that sample were used for TCR beta sequencing. Genomic DNA was extracted from the blood cell samples with the Qiagen DNeasy Blood Extraction Kit. This specimen comes from a study of cytomegalovirus exposure and HLA in healthy donors listed by TCRdb under 2017. Regarding the research as a whole: An earlier analysis of about 560 of the donors reported around 280 Gb of sequence data and 100 million to 120 million unique TCR beta sequences obtained from about 200 million T cells. An early release that covered more than 550 HLA-typed donors contained around 300 gigabases of sequencing data and around 80 million unique TCR sequences. Of the roughly 400 genotyped donors, around 81% fell in the genetic ancestry cluster associated with self-reported Caucasian donors. The study was designed to test whether signatures of past pathogen exposure could be identified by cataloging public T cell receptors. The T cell repertoires of around 670 subjects were profiled by immunosequencing and related to cytomegalovirus serostatus. A separate validation cohort of over a hundred different subjects was used in addition to the roughly 640-subject first cohort. To predict cytomegalovirus infection status, the study brought together high-throughput TCR immunosequencing, statistical association of individual TCRs with disease status, and machine learning. To study patterns of TCR occurrence, a later analysis re-analyzed previously published TCR beta repertoires from more than 550 donors and added high-resolution HLA genotyping. Rather than using new phenotypic data, the later analysis identified candidate immune exposures from TCR beta sequences and from how often those sequences occurred across donors. In an earlier analysis of roughly 580 of the donors, high-throughput TCR beta sequencing was used to judge whether each TCR beta V gene segment behaved as functional or pseudogenic. Donor age, sex, ethnicity and CMV serostatus were compiled together with the repertoire data. In a later genetic analysis, genome-wide SNP genotypes for 398 of the 666 donors were used, and that subset was treated as a discovery cohort. Every discovery cohort repertoire had been produced on one sequencing platform. HLA typing included class I and class II loci at four-digit resolution. The number of donors typed differed by locus, with roughly 620-630 for A, B, C, DRB1 and DQB1, over 500 for DQA1, about 610 for DPA1, and around 460 for DPB1. Because of strong linkage in the cohort, 4 to 6 DR-DQ haplotypes were treated as single units for association and clustering. Across 300 to 500 genotyped donors of the cohort, an average of about 240,000 unique TCR beta nucleotide sequences per donor were sequenced, and 15% to 20% of those sequences were non-productive. Paper-wide results and their limitations: The classifier was reported to diagnose cytomegalovirus status with high specificity and sensitivity in both the original and validation cohorts. Linkage disequilibrium might explain the correlated functional status among segregating V segments, but an unknown experimental factor could not be excluded. The cohort was sequenced for TCR beta chains only, and without alpha or paired-chain data the features that could be detected were limited. In a later genetic analysis, fewer N-insertions in productive TCRs were reported among donors in an Asian-associated ancestry cluster than the approximately 710-donor mean. The presence/absence analyses assumed that sequencing depth was roughly uniform across donors, and that assumption may not be true. V-gene and J-gene trimming of TCR beta chains was associated with a missense DCLRE1C variant in a later genetic analysis, and the association was replicated in an independent cohort. In a later analysis, TCR association rates were found to vary across HLA loci, with the most associated TCRs seen for DRB1 alleles and the fewest for HLA-C alleles. Some IMGT-functional V segments, including TRBV6-2 and TRBV6-3, could not be distinguished by the 87-base-pair reads and were therefore excluded. The earlier analysis of some 560 of the donors excluded around 17 rarely observed V segments, including chromosome 9 orphons, because counts were too low. The study listed 164 TCR beta chains as associated with cytomegalovirus. In a later analysis, several top co-occurrence clusters were reported to appear linked to parvovirus B19, influenza, CMV and Epstein-Barr virus. According to a later analysis, most CMV-associated TCR beta chains appeared to be HLA-restricted, and the HLA associations seemed to be driven largely by CMV exposure. Most TCR sequences were observed very rarely across donors, whereas some public TCRs were present in many individuals. According to the authors, the approach could potentially be generalized to other disease states and immunological phenotypes. A later analysis found that HLA-associated TCR beta chains were more clonally expanded and had lower generation probabilities than equally common non-associated chains. CMV serostatus was the only immune exposure information available for the cohort. A further reported finding was that TCR beta sequences accurately predicted the HLA-A and HLA-B alleles for most subjects in the first cohort. In vitro tests confirmed that a few of the cytomegalovirus-associated TCR beta chains recognize cytomegalovirus antigens. When HLA alleles, especially DR and DQ, strongly co-occurred, TCR associations were difficult to assign to individual alleles. At a false discovery rate of 0.05, a later analysis linked 16,951 TCR beta sequences to specific HLA alleles. The sequencing pipeline was judged likely to have produced a cluster of highly shared sequence variants as a technical artifact. An earlier analysis of approximately 600 of the donors showed that most TCR beta V segments appeared in productive rearrangements either about 87% or about 30% of the time, which broadly matched IMGT annotations. HLA typing was unavailable for some donors at each locus, so association tests used only the typed subset.

V lost 4 bases and J lost 9 bases, and the count of bases not matched to a germline gene is 3. The CDR3 measures 12 amino acids from cysteine to phenylalanine. Only the CDR3 region is kept as DNA, spanning 36 bases read in frame from base 1. From a lookup of the germline V gene, CDR1 and CDR2 are SGHDT and YYEEEE. Library preparation was by the immunoSEQ multiplex PCR assay. For the multiplex PCR, a mixture combining 60 forward primers for TCR Vbeta segments and 13 reverse primers for TCR Jbeta segments was used. A multiplex PCR assay on genomic DNA amplified the CDR3 region of rearranged TCR beta genes. On the Illumina HiSeq System, the amplified TCR beta libraries were sequenced as 87-base-pair reads. The study's own analysis went as follows. A later analysis counted some 74 million unique TCR beta chains across the 600 to 850 repertoires, and roughly 10 million of these chains were shared by at least two donors. To remove PCR and sequencing errors, raw reads were error-corrected and collapsed into unique sequences using a nearest-neighbor algorithm that merged closely related sequences. CDR3 sequences were aligned to IMGT reference sequences to assign V, D and J gene segments. For a sequence to be retained, a match of at least six nucleotides was required to both a V gene segment and a J gene segment. Rearrangements were classified as productive when the CDR3 lacked stop codons and remained in frame with V and J, and all other rearrangements were classified as non-productive. Following IMGT convention, CDR3 was defined as the stretch from the second conserved V-encoded cysteine to the conserved J-encoded phenylalanine. Sequences without an unambiguous match to a single V gene segment were excluded from the earlier analysis of 450 to 650 of the donors. An earlier analysis of several hundred of the donors called V segments functional above 56.7% productive rearrangements and segregating when the between-donor standard deviation exceeded 5%. A statistical classification framework was developed to diagnose cytomegalovirus status using the catalog of TCR beta chain sequences. In a later analysis, V and J genes were assigned by comparing TCR nucleotide sequences against IMGT/GENE-DB human TR gene sequences. The TCRdist pipeline was used in a later analysis to assign CDR3 sequences and most-parsimonious VDJ recombination scenarios. A later analysis defined each TCR beta chain by its CDR3 amino acid sequence plus V-gene family, and excluded reads lacking a unique V-gene family. To address suspected cross-contamination and a sequencing artifact, a later analysis removed around 590 highly shared, low-generation-probability nucleotide sequences. In a later analysis, a clonal expansion index for each public chain was calculated from normalized within-repertoire ranks of inferred template counts. In a later analysis, generation probabilities were computed with a VDJ recombination model fitted to out-of-frame rearrangements, and the resulting probabilities were checked against IGoR. In a later analysis, TCR-TCR, TCR-HLA and TCR-CMV co-occurrence was scored with hypergeometric tests, and a repertoire-size bias correction was applied to TCR pairs. In a later analysis, false discovery rates were estimated by permuting HLA or CMV assignments 20 times. In a later analysis, co-occurring TCRs were grouped using DBSCAN, with TCRdist sequence similarity added in when clustering inside HLA-allele-positive subsets. For co-occurrence clustering, repertoires with fewer than 30,000 or more than 120,000 public chains were excluded, along with 5 or 6 repertoires with anomalous nucleotide sharing. This immuneACCESS table, as held by TCRdb, lists in-frame sequences with V and J called but not all clones. Of the missing ones, under half trace to an unresolved V gene in checked studies; the others have no known cause. V and J calls and clone size come straight from that table; D and trimming were deduced from the DNA. This sample comprises 90,000 to 150,000 clones, roughly 65% of them detected only once. Jointly, the top ten make up 9% to 10% of the sample.

The V gene is TRBV5-6 and the J gene is TRBJ1-1; the central 10 bases match TRBD1. The clonotype originates from a man aged 35-49 years in good health and CMV-seropositive. The sequencing sample was made of PBMCs. The DNA sequence reads TGTGCCAGCAGCCCGGGACAGGGGCAAGCTTTCTTT. It translates as CASSPGQGQAFF.